The 29 T cell receptor beta chains presented below share a single source sample, sequenced in a study of shared clonotypes between healthy human individuals. Terminally differentiated effector memory CD45RA+ cells were left out of the naive CD8 fraction, which was CD45RO-negative and positively selected for CCR7. Some clones are missing from TCRdb's copy, which holds only in-frame ones; the method was immunoSEQ multiplex PCR. The sample carries hundreds of thousands of clones, about 98% recorded once. The sample taken for sequencing was naive CD8+ T cells sorted from blood. These receptors were collected from a man aged 25 to 40 in good health.

This chain joins TRBV27 and TRBJ2-7; the D gene could be TRBD1 or TRBD2 (5 bases each). Looked up from germline, CDR1 is MNHEY and CDR2 is SMNVEV (reference sequence). Trimming took 5 bases from V and 6 from J, leaving 14 bases between them. CDR3 length: 13 residues. CDR3 nucleotides: TGTGCCAGCAGTGAGCTGGGGGTTGCCGAGCAGTACTTC. This encodes CASSELGVAEQYF.

The V gene is TRBV5-5, the J gene TRBJ2-2; D may match TRBD1 or TRBD2 (5 bases each). Per the germline V gene, CDR1 is SGHKS and CDR2 is YYEKEE (reference sequence). The CDR3 sequence is 15 residues long. Trimming stripped 4 bases from V and 8 bases from J, with 18 bases between. In DNA, the CDR3 is TGTGCCAGCAGCATCCGGGGAACTAACAGGGGGGAGCTGTTTTTT. Its protein is CASSIRGTNRGELFF.

This chain links TRBV4-2 with TRBJ2-4; D is possibly TRBD1 or TRBD2 (5 bases each). This CDR3 region has 15 residues. Germline V gene lookup returns CDR1 LGHNA and CDR2 YNFKEQ. The ends were cut back, 0 bases at V and 7 bases at J, with 13 bases in the middle. CDR3 DNA: TGTGCCAGCAGCCAAGATTGGGACGGGGATAACATTCAGTACTTC. Translating gives CASSQDWDGDNIQYF.

The sample holds one count of this clone. The chain joins TRBV28 to TRBJ2-7; TRBD1 or TRBD2 may be the D gene (5 bases each). The CDR3 is 15 residues long. Germline CDR1 MDHEN, CDR2 SYDVKM. The V end was cut by 3 bases, the J end by 2 bases, with 14 bases between. The CDR3 region is CASSLVRDGAYEQYF. The CDR3 DNA is TGTGCCAGCAGTTTGGTCCGGGACGGAGCCTACGAGCAGTACTTC.

V usage is TRBV27 and J usage is TRBJ2-2, with D unclear. The length of the CDR3 is 16 residues. From germline, CDR1 is MNHEY and CDR2 SMNVEV (reference sequence). V was trimmed by 3 bases and J by 3 bases, leaving 14 bases between them. CDR3 in amino acids: CASSLLPRVDTGELFF. CDR3 in DNA: TGTGCCAGCAGTTTGCTCCCCCGCGTAGACACCGGGGAGCTGTTTTTT.

The chain joins TRBV6-1 to TRBJ2-7, with D unresolved. Germline V CDR1 and CDR2: MNHNS, SASEGT. This CDR3 spans 17 amino acids. V lost 1 base to trimming and J lost 4 bases, with 20 bases between them. The CDR3 DNA sequence: TGTGCCAGCAGTGAAGATAGGTCCGCCCTGGGGATTTACGAGCAGTACTTC. Protein product: CASSEDRSALGIYEQYF.

This chain joins TRBV19 and TRBJ2-1; 9 positions agree with TRBD2. Germline CDR1 and CDR2: LNHDA and SQIVND (reference sequence). Trimming at V came to 3 bases and at J to 6 bases, leaving 12 bases not matched to a gene. CDR3 length: 17 residues. This CDR3 is CASSMFSGRTIGNEQFF. As DNA, the CDR3 is TGTGCCAGTAGTATGTTTAGCGGGAGAACGATTGGCAATGAGCAGTTCTTC.

This sequence joins TRBV10-3 and TRBJ1-5; D ambiguous. CDR1 is ENHRY and CDR2 is SYGVKD in the germline V gene. The CDR3 is 14 amino acids. Between the trimmed V and J ends, which lost 4 bases and 0 bases, there was a span of 7 bases. CDR3 DNA sequence: TGTGCCATCAGTGCAGGTTATAGCAATCAGCCCCAGCATTTT. This gives the protein CAISAGYSNQPQHF.

This clone has just one count. The rearrangement joins TRBV7-8 to TRBJ1-4, with D unclear. This CDR3 spans 18 amino acids. V was trimmed by 1 base and J by 7 bases, leaving 22 bases between them. Germline V gene sequence: CDR1 SGHVS, CDR2 FQNEAQ. CDR3 region: CASSLVVLQEGMREKLFF. The CDR3 DNA reads as TGTGCCAGCAGCTTAGTAGTACTCCAGGAAGGGATGCGTGAAAAACTGTTTTTT. The full variable domain, in which reference TRBV7-8 and TRBJ1-4 provide the parts outside the CDR3, is GAGVSQSPRYKVAKRGQDVALRCDPISGHVSLFWYQQALGQGPEFLTYFQNEAQLDKSGLPSDRFFAERPEGSVSTLKIQRTQQEDSAVYLCASSLVVLQEGMREKLFFGSGTQLSVL.

The rearrangement uses TRBV6-5 and TRBJ2-7; the D call may be TRBD1 or TRBD2 (5 bases each). The V gene's germline CDR1 is MNHEY and CDR2 SVGAGI. V lost 8 bases and J 6 bases, leaving 17 bases between the germline ends. This CDR3 region has 13 residues. The CDR3 here is CASFPGSTGEQYF. CDR3 sequence (DNA): TGTGCCAGCTTCCCGGGGTCTACAGGCGAGCAGTACTTC.

The chain joins TRBV7-3 to TRBJ2-1; 7 bases are a match to TRBD1. The CDR3 length is 14 residues. Trimming took 4 bases from V and 4 from J; bases not matched to a gene: 4. Germline loops: CDR1 SGHTA, CDR2 FQGTGA. The DNA for the CDR3 is TGTGCCAGCAGCTCTAGACAGGGATACAATGAGCAGTTCTTC. Translation: CASSSRQGYNEQFF. The full variable domain, completed using reference TRBV7-3 and TRBJ2-1, is GAGVSQTPSNKVTEKGKYVELRCDPISGHTALYWYRQSLGQGPEFLIYFQGTGAADDSGLPNDRFFAVRPEGSVSTLKIQRTERGDSAVYLCASSSRQGYNEQFFGPGTRLTVL.

This chain uses TRBV6-1 with TRBJ2-5; maybe TRBD1 (7 bases). In germline, CDR1 is MNHNS, CDR2 SASEGT. The CDR3 runs to 12 residues. The V and J ends lost 5 bases and 14 bases respectively, with 18 bases between them. CDR3 sequence reads: CASSPRGDSPYF. The CDR3 region has the DNA TGTGCCAGCAGTCCCAGGGGGGACTCGCCATACTTC.

The genes are TRBV19 and TRBJ2-2, with TRBD1 identical over 8 bases. Per germline, CDR1 LNHDA and CDR2 SQIVND (reference sequence). V lost 4 bases and J lost 7; bases outside the gene matches: 8. The CDR3 has 15 residues. Written as DNA, the CDR3 is TGTGCCAGTAGTACTCAGGGGGCTCCCCTCGGGGAGCTGTTTTTT. The encoded protein is CASSTQGAPLGELFF.

The V call is TRBV7-9, the J call TRBJ2-4; unclear D gene. Germline-derived CDR1 and CDR2 are SEHNR and FQNEAQ (reference sequence). CDR3 length: 11 residues. V shed 5 bases and J shed 10 bases, with 9 bases lying between them. DNA of the CDR3: TGTGCCAGCAGCCGCGGCGATATTCAGTACTTC. This translates into CASSRGDIQYF. Full variable domain (remainder filled in from reference TRBV7-9 and TRBJ2-4): DTGVSQNPRHKITKRGQNVTFRCDPISEHNRLYWYRQTLGQGPEFLTYFQNEAQLEKSRLLSDRFSAERPKGSFSTLEIQRTEQGDSAMYLCASSRGDIQYFGAGTRLSVL.

V usage is TRBV7-9 and J usage is TRBJ2-4; D call uncertain. Trimming left V 6 bases short and J 8 bases short, with 11 bases between. Germline CDR1 reads SEHNR; CDR2 reads FQNEAQ (reference sequence). The CDR3 length is 12 residues. The CDR3 loop is CASSSGTYIQYF. CDR3 nucleotide sequence: TGTGCCAGCAGTTCTGGCACGTACATTCAGTACTTC.

The V gene is TRBV5-1, the J gene TRBJ1-2; 9 bases align to TRBD1. The trim removed 3 bases at V and 4 bases at J, leaving 4 bases unmatched. The CDR3 totals 14 residues. Germline CDR1 SGHRS, CDR2 YFSETQ. CDR3 protein: CASSSLQGAYGYTF. For the CDR3, the DNA is TGCGCCAGCAGCTCACTACAGGGGGCCTATGGCTACACCTTC.

The chain recombines TRBV2 with TRBJ2-1, with D unclear. The CDR3 runs 13 residues. From germline, CDR1 is SNHLY and CDR2 FYNNEI. V shed 3 bases and J shed 2 bases, with 5 bases lying between them. The DNA of the CDR3 is TGTGCCAGCAGTGAGGTAGCCTACAATGAGCAGTTCTTC. Its translation is CASSEVAYNEQFF.

The V gene is TRBV5-6, the J gene TRBJ2-2; D unresolved. Deletions cut 1 base from V and 3 bases from J, with 4 bases between. Germline loops: CDR1 SGHDT, CDR2 YYEEEE. The CDR3 spans 13 residues. CDR3 loop: CASSLRYTGELFF. The CDR3 DNA is TGTGCCAGCAGCTTGAGGTACACCGGGGAGCTGTTTTTT.

V gene TRBV9 combines with J gene TRBJ2-2; D perhaps matches TRBD1 (6 bases). The CDR3 is 18 amino acids. Germline V gene sequence: CDR1 SGDLS, CDR2 YYNGEE. V was clipped by 4 bases and J by 0 bases, with 19 bases between them. CDR3 DNA sequence: TGTGCCAGCAGCCCCAGGACAGCTACTTTCTCGAACACCGGGGAGCTGTTTTTT. Its translation: CASSPRTATFSNTGELFF.

The V gene is TRBV7-9, the J gene TRBJ2-7, with a weak D call TRBD1 (6 bases). Germline loops: CDR1 SEHNR, CDR2 FQNEAQ (reference sequence). V lost 0 bases and J 3 bases, leaving 9 bases between the germline ends. The CDR3 extends over 14 amino acids. CDR3 bases: TGTGCCAGCAGCTTAGCCGCAGGGGACTACGAGCAGTACTTC. This codes for CASSLAAGDYEQYF.

The chain employs TRBV27 and TRBJ1-5; TRBD1 matches at 9 bases. V shed 5 bases and J 6 bases; nucleotides not matched to a gene: 8. Per the germline V gene, CDR1 is MNHEY and CDR2 is SMNVEV (reference sequence). This CDR3 spans 15 amino acids. CDR3 bases: TGTGCCAGCAGTGAATCGACAGGGGGGGGTCAGCCCCAGCATTTT. Translation gives CASSESTGGGQPQHF.

The V call is TRBV9, the J call TRBJ1-3, with D tentatively TRBD1 (5 bases). CDR3 length: 19 amino acids. The V gene's germline CDR1 is SGDLS and CDR2 YYNGEE. The germline V and J ends were trimmed by 4 bases and 3 bases, with 26 bases remaining between them. In DNA, the CDR3 is TGTGCCAGCAGCCCCGTCTGGGACGATAGGGGAAGGTATGGAAACACCATATATTTT. Protein product: CASSPVWDDRGRYGNTIYF.

The chain uses TRBV6-6 and TRBJ1-2, with a possible D match to TRBD1 (5 bases). V gave up 0 bases and J gave up 2 bases, with 13 bases separating them. The CDR3 is 16 amino acids. CDR1 and CDR2 from the germline V gene are MNHNY and SVGAGI (reference sequence). The CDR3 spells CASSYSREEGNYGYTF. Here the CDR3 DNA reads TGTGCCAGCAGTTACTCCCGGGAAGAGGGGAACTATGGCTACACCTTC.

The chain couples TRBV6-6 to TRBJ2-2; tentative D call: TRBD2 (6 bases). Germline CDR1 MNHNY, CDR2 SVGAGI (reference sequence). Between the trimmed V and J ends, which lost 4 bases and 1 base, there was a span of 10 bases. CDR3 length: 15 amino acids. CDR3 sequence: CASSFVAENTGELFF. The DNA for the CDR3 is TGTGCCAGCAGTTTCGTAGCGGAGAACACCGGGGAGCTGTTTTTT.

The rearrangement links TRBV5-4 to TRBJ2-3; no clear D gene. The germline V and J ends were trimmed by 5 bases and 2 bases, with 21 bases remaining between them. Germline V gene sequence: CDR1 SGHNT, CDR2 YYREEE (reference sequence). The CDR3 has 17 residues. CDR3 sequence reads: CASRLTPLDVSTDTQYF. CDR3 coding DNA: TGTGCCAGCAGACTAACCCCTTTGGACGTCTCCACAGATACGCAGTATTTT.

V gene TRBV29-1 combines with J gene TRBJ2-2; 7 bases line up with TRBD1. J was trimmed by 4 bases and V by 4 bases; bases with no gene match: 6. There are 14 residues in the CDR3. CDR1 SQVTM and CDR2 ANQGSEA come from the germline V gene. CDR3 protein: CSVGMTGFTGELFF. In DNA form, the CDR3 reads TGCAGCGTTGGGATGACAGGGTTCACCGGGGAGCTGTTTTTT.

The rearrangement links TRBV27 to TRBJ2-3; 9 positions match TRBD2. Germline V CDR1 and CDR2: MNHEY, SMNVEV (reference sequence). Germline trimming cut 3 bases from V and 3 bases from J; bases unmatched to any gene: 7. The CDR3 is made up of 16 amino acids. This chain's CDR3 is CASSFIAGDGTDTQYF. The CDR3, as DNA: TGTGCCAGCAGTTTTATAGCGGGAGACGGTACAGATACGCAGTATTTT.

The chain is built from TRBV4-2 and TRBJ2-7; 8 bases fit TRBD2. Germline lookup yields CDR1 LGHNA and CDR2 YNFKEQ. This CDR3 region has 15 residues. V lost 4 bases and J lost 4; bases outside the gene matches: 9. The CDR3 DNA reads as TGTGCCAGCAGCCCCTCGGTTAGCGGGACTTACGAGCAGTACTTC. Amino acid sequence: CASSPSVSGTYEQYF.

V gene TRBV6-5 combines with J gene TRBJ1-5; possible D gene TRBD1, 6 bases. The CDR3 runs to 16 residues. Trimming cost V 2 bases and J 1 base, with 12 bases left between them. The germline CDR1 and CDR2 sequences are MNHEY and SVGAGI. Here the CDR3 reads CASSYPDSASNQPQHF. The CDR3 DNA reads TGTGCCAGCAGTTACCCGGACAGCGCCAGCAATCAGCCCCAGCATTTT.